This TCR beta chain was sequenced for a study of T-cell memory formation after mild COVID-19. Trimming removed 0 bases from V and 5 bases from J, with 16 bases in between. This CDR3 is 15 amino acids long. Germline V gives CDR1 DFQATT, CDR2 SNEGSKA (reference sequence). TCRdb processed the 5' RACE reads anew with MiXCR; each CDR3 protein has one entry. The data contain fewer than 250,000 distinct CDR3 sequences, 25% to 35% of them seen just once; the ten biggest clones take up roughly 11%. The chain links TRBV20-1 to TRBJ2-5; D not certain. This TCR was sampled from an adult woman who had mild COVID-19 (a few samples of this study predate the infection). Cell type and time point are not known. The sample was PBMCs or a T cell subset sorted from them (not recorded which). CDR3 sequence reads: CSARDSDRVSETQYF. The CDR3 nucleotides are TGCAGTGCTAGAGATAGTGATAGGGTCTCGGAGACCCAGTACTTC.